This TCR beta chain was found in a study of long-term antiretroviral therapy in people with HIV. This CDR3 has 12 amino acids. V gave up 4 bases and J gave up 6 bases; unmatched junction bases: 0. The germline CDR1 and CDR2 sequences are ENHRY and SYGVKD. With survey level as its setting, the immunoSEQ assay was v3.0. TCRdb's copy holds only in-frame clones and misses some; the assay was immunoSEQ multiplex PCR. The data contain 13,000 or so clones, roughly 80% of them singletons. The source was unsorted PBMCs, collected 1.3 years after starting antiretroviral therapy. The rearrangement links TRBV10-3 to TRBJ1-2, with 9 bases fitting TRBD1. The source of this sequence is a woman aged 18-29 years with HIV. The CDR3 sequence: CAISGTGDGYTF. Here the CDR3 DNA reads TGTGCCATCAGTGGGACAGGGGATGGCTACACCTTC.